The 26 T cell receptor beta chains in this list originate from one sample, sequenced in a study of blood T cell repertoires in COVID-19. TCRdb keeps only in-frame clones here, not all; method: immunoSEQ multiplex PCR. The table records 220,000 or so clones, roughly 88% of them present only once. The source material was PBMCs or T cells enriched from blood (not recorded which). The receptor set was obtained from a woman aged 50 to 60 with acute COVID-19.

This chain connects TRBV4-1 to TRBJ1-2, with 7 bases identical to TRBD1. This CDR3 has 20 amino acids. Trimming removed 0 bases from V and 4 bases from J; junction bases left unmatched: 20. Germline V gene data show CDR1 as MGHRA and CDR2 as YSYEKL. The CDR3: CASSQDDNIRGQVHIYGYTF. DNA of the CDR3: TGCGCCAGCAGCCAAGATGACAATATAAGAGGACAGGTTCATATCTATGGCTACACCTTC.

The V gene is TRBV27, the J gene TRBJ1-6; 9 nucleotides align to TRBD1. CDR1 and CDR2 from the germline V gene are MNHEY and SMNVEV (reference sequence). V lost 6 bases, J lost 3 bases, and 3 bases stayed unmatched. The CDR3 runs to 15 residues. CDR3 region: CASRGTGNYNSPLHF. The CDR3 DNA is TGTGCCAGCAGAGGGACAGGGAACTATAATTCACCCCTCCACTTT.

V gene TRBV2 combines with J gene TRBJ2-3; D is undetermined. The CDR3 loop spans 15 amino acids. V lost 6 bases and J 0 bases, leaving 13 bases between the germline ends. Looked up from germline, CDR1 is SNHLY and CDR2 is FYNNEI. CDR3 sequence (DNA): TGTGCCAGCAGCCTCCAGAGGCTTAGCACAGATACGCAGTATTTT. It translates to CASSLQRLSTDTQYF.

This rearrangement joins TRBV7-9 to TRBJ1-2; 7 bases are a match to TRBD1. The junction had 7 bases not matched to a gene; V was cut back by 2 bases and J by 4 bases. Germline values: CDR1 SEHNR, CDR2 FQNEAQ (reference sequence). This CDR3 contains 15 residues. The chain's CDR3 is CASSLSQGDIYGYTF. The DNA for the CDR3 is TGTGCCAGCAGCTTATCGCAGGGGGATATCTATGGCTACACCTTC.

The rearrangement joins TRBV6-5 to TRBJ1-6, with 10 bases identical to TRBD1. This CDR3 has 16 residues. In germline, CDR1 is MNHEY, CDR2 SVGAGI. V lost 2 bases to trimming and J lost 10 bases; unmatched junction nucleotides: 8. CDR3 protein: CASSYPLGQGKSPLHF. The CDR3 DNA sequence: TGTGCCAGCAGTTACCCTCTGGGACAGGGGAAGTCACCCCTCCACTTT.

This clone was seen only a few times. This chain uses TRBV28 with TRBJ1-5; possible D gene TRBD1, 5 bases. The V gene lost 8 bases and the J gene lost 3 bases, with 11 bases spanning the gap. There are 13 residues in the CDR3. Germline loops: CDR1 MDHEN, CDR2 SYDVKM. CDR3 sequence (DNA): TGTGCCAGCGCTGCGGGGGTCAATCAGCCCCAGCATTTT. It encodes CASAAGVNQPQHF.

The rearrangement links TRBV5-1 to TRBJ1-1, with D maybe TRBD1 (5 bases). Per the germline V gene, CDR1 is SGHRS and CDR2 is YFSETQ. This CDR3 comprises 14 residues. With 2 bases removed from V and 3 bases from J, the gap between germline ends came to 11 bases. CDR3 amino acids: CASSFAPTDTEAFF. In DNA, the CDR3 is TGCGCCAGCAGCTTCGCCCCGACAGACACTGAAGCTTTCTTT.

This clone was observed a single time. The genes are TRBV6-2 or TRBV6-3 and TRBJ2-1; 12 bases agree with TRBD2. V trimming: 2 bases; J trimming: 9 bases; junction bases outside the gene matches: 8. CDR1 and CDR2 (germline): MNHEY, SVGEGT. The CDR3 runs 16 residues. CDR3 bases: TGTGCCAGCAGTTACGGGCCTAGCGGGAGGGGAGGTGAGCAGTTCTTC. This translates into CASSYGPSGRGGEQFF.

The genes are TRBV5-1 and TRBJ2-7, with 7 bases matching TRBD1. The CDR3 has 13 amino acids. V lost 4 bases to trimming and J lost 2 bases; unmatched junction nucleotides: 3. The V gene's germline CDR1 is SGHRS and CDR2 YFSETQ. The CDR3 region is CASSGGQTYEQYF. The CDR3, as DNA: TGCGCCAGCAGCGGGGGACAGACCTACGAGCAGTACTTC.

This chain uses TRBV7-3 with TRBJ2-7; perhaps TRBD1 as D (5 bases). Germline assignment: CDR1 SGHTA and CDR2 FQGTGA. The CDR3 is 13 residues long. V was pared by 9 bases and J by 1 base, with 13 bases between. CDR3 nucleotides: TGTGCCAGACCAGGGTGTGGTTCCTACGAGCAGTACTTC. Translating it yields CARPGCGSYEQYF.

CDR3 sequence (DNA): TGTGCCAGCAGCGTAGCTACGACTAGCGGGATGAGGACAGATACGCAGTATTTT. It specifies CASSVATTSGMRTDTQYF. The rearrangement links TRBV9 to TRBJ2-3; 11 nucleotides align to TRBD2. Trimming at V came to 0 bases and at J to 3 bases, leaving 9 bases not matched to a gene. Germline V CDR1 and CDR2: SGDLS, YYNGEE. The CDR3 consists of 18 residues. Using reference TRBV9 and TRBJ2-3 for the parts outside the CDR3, the full variable domain is DSGVTQTPKHLITATGQRVTLRCSPRSGDLSVYWYQQSLDQGLQFLIQYYNGEERAKGNILERFSAQQFPDLHSELNLSSLELGDSALYFCASSVATTSGMRTDTQYFGPGTRLTVL.

The DNA of the CDR3 is TGTGCCCTTTGGACAGGGGAGAACTATGGCTACACCTTC. This gives the protein CALWTGENYGYTF. The chain combines TRBV10-3 with TRBJ1-2; 9 positions agree with TRBD1. From germline, CDR1 is ENHRY and CDR2 SYGVKD. There are 13 residues in the CDR3. J was trimmed by 2 bases and V by 11 bases; bases with no gene match: 6.

The CDR3 DNA is TGTGCCAGCAGCTTAACCCCCGGACAGGGTGGAATGAGCACAGATACGCAGTATTTT. Amino acids: CASSLTPGQGGMSTDTQYF. The V gene is TRBV11-2, the J gene TRBJ2-3, with TRBD1 matching over 8 bases. V shed 2 bases and J 0 bases; nucleotides not matched to a gene: 13. Germline V lookup: CDR1 SGHAT, CDR2 FQNNGV. CDR3 size: 19 residues.

The chain couples TRBV9 to TRBJ2-2; D uncertain. In germline, CDR1 is SGDLS, CDR2 YYNGEE. CDR3 length equals 11 residues. The germline V and J ends were trimmed by 4 bases and 8 bases, with 6 bases remaining between them. This CDR3 reads CASSLRGELFF. CDR3 nucleotide sequence: TGTGCCAGCAGCTTGCGGGGGGAGCTGTTTTTT.

This clone was recorded only once. The V and J genes are TRBV28 and TRBJ2-4; TRBD1 aligns across 8 bases. Germline trimming cut 5 bases from V and 6 bases from J; bases unmatched to any gene: 6. Germline lookup yields CDR1 MDHEN and CDR2 SYDVKM. CDR3 length: 14 residues. The CDR3 sequence is CASSQDRVVNIQYF. In DNA form, the CDR3 reads TGTGCCAGCAGTCAGGACAGGGTGGTAAACATTCAGTACTTC.

This sequence joins TRBV5-1 and TRBJ2-1; D is ambiguous. V lost 0 bases and J 8 bases, leaving 6 bases between the germline ends. In germline, CDR1 is SGHRS, CDR2 YFSETQ. CDR3 length: 12 amino acids. The CDR3 protein is CASSLGSHEQFF. In nucleotides, the CDR3 is TGCGCCAGCAGCTTGGGTAGCCATGAGCAGTTCTTC. The full variable domain, completed using reference TRBV5-1 and TRBJ2-1, is KAGVTQTPRYLIKTRGQQVTLSCSPISGHRSVSWYQQTPGQGLQFLFEYFSETQRNKGNFPGRFSGRQFSNSRSEMNVSTLELGDSALYLCASSLGSHEQFFGPGTRLTVL.

The gene calls are TRBV6-6 and TRBJ2-5; TRBD2 aligns across 11 bases. The V and J ends lost 5 bases and 2 bases, in that order; junction bases with no gene match: 10. This CDR3 contains 17 residues. Germline values: CDR1 MNHNY, CDR2 SVGAGI (reference sequence). DNA of the CDR3: TGTGCCAGCAGTCTCCCGACTAGCGGGACACATCAAGAGACCCAGTACTTC. Amino acid sequence: CASSLPTSGTHQETQYF.

V is TRBV2 and J is TRBJ1-2; D remains unclear. CDR1 and CDR2 (germline): SNHLY, FYNNEI. The CDR3 runs 12 residues. The V and J ends lost 7 bases and 7 bases respectively, with 13 bases between them. Here the CDR3 DNA reads TGTGCCAGCACCCGGTCGGGTGGTGGCTACACCTTC. As protein: CASTRSGGGYTF.

The J gene is TRBJ1-3, the V gene TRBV7-9, with D possibly TRBD1 on 6 matching bases. The CDR3 is 16 residues long. The germline V gene encodes CDR1 SEHNR and CDR2 FQNEAQ (reference sequence). V lost 5 bases and J lost 0, with 14 bases in between. The CDR3 reads CASSHRDTGSGNTIYF. The CDR3, as DNA: TGTGCCAGCAGCCACCGGGACACAGGCTCTGGAAACACCATATATTTT.

In nucleotides, the CDR3 is TGCGCCAGCAGTCACGTTCCTTTCGCGAACACCGGGGAGCTGTTTTTT. It specifies CASSHVPFANTGELFF. The genes are TRBV23-1 and TRBJ2-2; no clear D gene. TRBV23-1 is designated an ORF whose function remains uncertain. V was shortened by 3 bases and J by 0 bases, with 11 bases between the two germline ends. This CDR3 comprises 16 residues.

J is TRBJ2-7 and V is TRBV10-1; TRBD1 agrees at 7 bases. Trimming at V came to 3 bases and at J to 5 bases, leaving 10 bases not matched to a gene. The germline gives CDR1 WNHNN, CDR2 SYGVQD (reference sequence). The length of the CDR3 is 15 residues. The DNA for the CDR3 is TGCGCCAGCAGTGACGAGAGGGGGCAGCGAGACGAGCAGTACTTC. Encoded protein: CASSDERGQRDEQYF.

The chain links TRBV30 to TRBJ1-2; 7 positions agree with TRBD1. The germline CDR1 and CDR2 sequences are GTSNPN and SVGIG (reference sequence). This CDR3 comprises 16 residues. Losses at the gene ends were 5 bases for V and 4 bases for J; bases not matched to a gene: 16. The CDR3 DNA follows: TGTGCCTGGGTCCGCCCCGGGACAGAGGTTAGCTATGGCTACACCTTC. As protein: CAWVRPGTEVSYGYTF. Variable domain in full (rest from reference TRBV30 and TRBJ1-2): SQTIHQWPATLVQPVGSPLSLECTVEGTSNPNLYWYRQAAGRGLQLLFYSVGIGQISSEVPQNLSASRPQDRQFILSSKKLLLSDSGFYLCAWVRPGTEVSYGYTFGSGTRLTVV.

The chain joins TRBV27 to TRBJ2-7; no firm D call. Between the trimmed V and J ends, which lost 2 bases and 4 bases, there was a span of 15 bases. The CDR3 is 15 amino acids. From germline, CDR1 is MNHEY and CDR2 SMNVEV (reference sequence). The CDR3 sequence: CASSLILRFPYEQYF. The CDR3, as DNA: TGTGCCAGCAGTTTAATTTTACGGTTCCCTTACGAGCAGTACTTC.

This sequence joins TRBV18 and TRBJ1-5, with D possibly TRBD1 on 6 matching bases. The CDR3 runs 13 residues. CDR1 is KGHSH and CDR2 is LQKENI in the germline V gene. V lost 2 bases, J lost 5 bases, and 7 bases lay in between. CDR3 amino acids: CASSPGGYQPQHF. In DNA form, the CDR3 reads TGTGCCAGCTCACCAGGGGGCTATCAGCCCCAGCATTTT.

The table lists this clone with a few counts. This chain connects TRBV5-4 to TRBJ2-7; D ambiguous. The V gene's germline CDR1 is SGHNT and CDR2 YYREEE (reference sequence). Trimming stripped 3 bases from V and 6 bases from J, with 13 bases between. This CDR3 contains 13 residues. CDR3 loop: CASSSRVLGEQYF. The DNA for the CDR3 is TGTGCCAGCAGCTCCCGGGTCCTAGGCGAGCAGTACTTC.

The chain combines TRBV5-6 with TRBJ2-3; perhaps TRBD2 as D (6 bases). Deletions cut 4 bases from V and 8 bases from J, with 11 bases between. This CDR3 has 12 residues. In germline, CDR1 is SGHDT, CDR2 YYEEEE. As DNA, the CDR3 is TGTGCCAGCAGCCATCTGCGGGGTACGCAGTATTTT. Its protein is CASSHLRGTQYF.